This T cell receptor (beta chain) was sequenced during a study of blood T cell repertoires in COVID-19. Data came from immunoSEQ multiplex PCR; TCRdb stores just in-frame clones and leaves some out. The table has roughly 170,000 clones, under 80% seen once. Trimming cost V 1 base and J 11 bases, with 14 bases left between them. The CDR3 is made up of 13 amino acids. CDR1 and CDR2 (germline): SEHNR, FQNEAQ (reference sequence). Sequenced input: peripheral blood. V and J are TRBV7-9 and TRBJ1-1; D might be TRBD1 (5 bases). The TCR sequence derives from a woman older than 75 with acute or convalescent COVID-19. CDR3 region: CASSLETAPSAFF. In DNA, the CDR3 is TGTGCCAGCAGCTTAGAGACAGCGCCGTCGGCTTTCTTT.